The clone carrying this T cell receptor (beta chain) is a singleton in its sample. The entry originates in a study of CD8 T cells in Susac syndrome. The authors reverse transcribed roughly 0.5 to 1 ug RNA with random hexamers. Amplification of TCR beta CDR3 was carried out by immunoSEQ multiplex PCR, which covered 54 Vbeta and 13 Jbeta segments. Using its own MiXCR run on the immunoSEQ multiplex PCR reads, TCRdb lists one record per CDR3 protein. The sample lists some 120,000 distinct CDR3 sequences, roughly 90% occurring once. CD8+ and CD4+ T cells circulating in blood were sequenced for TCR beta. Controls were age- and sex-matched healthy donors. TEMRA cells were enriched by FACS, while CD8+ and CD4+ T cells were obtained through a negative isolation that was performed magnetically. CDR1 is MNHEY, CDR2 SVGEGT, per germline. The CDR3 spans 12 residues. Trimming left V 6 bases short and J 7 bases short, with 12 bases between.

The sample consisted of CD8+ T cells from PBMCs. The J gene is TRBJ1-1, the V gene TRBV6-2 or TRBV6-3, with D perhaps TRBD1 (6 bases). The TCR comes from a human donor in good health. CDR3 nucleotides: TGTGCCAGCAGAGGGGGTGGGGATGAAGCTTTCTTT. Translating gives CASRGGGDEAFF.